What follows are 25 T cell receptor beta chains derived from one specimen sequenced in a study of regulatory T cells in long-lasting Graves disease. Arm-PCR with iRepertoire HTBI primers amplified the CDR3 regions for these TCR beta libraries. TCRdb fed the multiplex PCR reads into MiXCR, producing one record per CDR3 protein. The sample holds some 460,000 distinct CDR3 sequences, about 16% seen once. Time point reported: newly diagnosed GD, antithyroid drugs for less than 3 months. There was RNA extracted from PBMCs, and the TCR library was made from it. This sample was also put to use in a study of T cells in Graves' hyperthyroidism and ophthalmopathy.

Sequences were derived from peripheral blood mononuclear cells (PBMCs), sampled at new diagnosis, from a patient treated with antithyroid drugs. These receptors were obtained from a man aged 40-55 years with Graves disease.

This clonotype has a count of ten or more. The rearrangement joins TRBV28 to TRBJ2-7; perhaps TRBD1 as D (5 bases). Germline loops: CDR1 MDHEN, CDR2 SYDVKM. V was pared by 3 bases and J by 0 bases, with 6 bases between. This CDR3 has 13 amino acids. CDR3 coding DNA: TGTGCCAGCAGTTTTCAGGGCTCCTACGAGCAGTACTTC. Protein sequence: CASSFQGSYEQYF.

Ten or more counts support this clonotype. This sequence joins TRBV20-1 and TRBJ2-5; 15 bases map to TRBD2. The CDR3 is made up of 17 amino acids. CDR1 is DFQATT and CDR2 is SNEGSKA in the germline V gene (reference sequence). The V gene end was trimmed by 4 bases and the J gene end by 5 bases; junction bases not matched to a gene: 11. This CDR3 is CSATRRGLAGGRETQYF. In nucleotides, the CDR3 is TGCAGTGCTACCCGAAGAGGACTAGCGGGAGGGAGGGAGACCCAGTACTTC.

This sequence joins TRBV2 and TRBJ2-3; 9 bases fit TRBD2. Trimming at V came to 4 bases and at J to 6 bases, leaving 5 bases not matched to a gene. The CDR3 is 14 residues long. Germline V lookup: CDR1 SNHLY, CDR2 FYNNEI. CDR3 coding DNA: TGTGCCAGCAGTGGGTCTAGCGGGACGGATACGCAGTATTTT. As protein: CASSGSSGTDTQYF.

Ten or more counts support this clonotype. The gene calls are TRBV5-8 and TRBJ2-1; TRBD2 aligns across 8 bases. Germline-derived CDR1 and CDR2 are SGHTS and YDEGEE. The J segment lost 4 bases and the V segment lost 9 bases, leaving 9 bases of the junction unmatched. The CDR3 runs to 14 residues. The CDR3 DNA reads as TGTGCCACCTGCCACGGGAGGGTATACAATGAGCAGTTCTTC. It translates to CATCHGRVYNEQFF.

This clonotype has a handful of counts. One end of the junction fails to match germline, which may point to a read error. The J gene is TRBJ2-3, the V gene TRBV6-9; possibly TRBD2 for D (6 bases). The CDR3 is made up of 15 amino acids. CDR1 is MNHGY and CDR2 is SVAAGI in the germline V gene. The CDR3 region is CASGYRRERTDTQYF. The CDR3, as DNA: TGTGCCAGCGGTTACCGGAGGGAGCGCACAGATACGCAGTATTTT.

This clonotype was counted only a few times. The chain is built from TRBV29-1 and TRBJ1-2; possible D gene TRBD1, 5 bases. Germline lookup yields CDR1 SQVTM and CDR2 ANQGSEA. The CDR3 has 13 amino acids. V was trimmed by 7 bases and J by 5 bases, leaving 17 bases between them. In DNA, the CDR3 is TGCAGCGCTGGGGGAGGGCAGGAGTATGGCTACACCTTC. Translated, it gives CSAGGGQEYGYTF.

This clonotype was found many times. The rearrangement joins TRBV7-8 to TRBJ2-3, with D maybe TRBD2 (5 bases). The CDR3 sequence is 14 residues long. V shed 5 bases and J shed 4 bases, with 13 bases lying between them. Germline CDR1 reads SGHVS; CDR2 reads FQNEAQ. CDR3 amino acids: CASSQLTRADTQYF. The CDR3 DNA sequence: TGTGCCAGCAGCCAACTAACTAGGGCAGATACGCAGTATTTT.

This clonotype was seen many times. This chain connects TRBV27 to TRBJ2-7; D possibly matches TRBD1 or TRBD2 (5 bases each). Deletions cut 5 bases from V and 4 bases from J, with 15 bases between. CDR1 and CDR2 from the germline V gene are MNHEY and SMNVEV (reference sequence). CDR3 size: 14 residues. The CDR3 is CASSPRGRRYEQYF. The CDR3 DNA follows: TGTGCCAGCAGTCCCCGGGGACGGCGATACGAGCAGTACTTC.

J is TRBJ2-1 and V is TRBV14; no clear D. This CDR3 is built from 13 residues. Germline CDR1 is SGHDN and CDR2 is FVKESK. V was clipped by 4 bases and J by 4 bases, with 8 bases between them. CDR3 amino acids: CASSPIDYNEQFF. CDR3 DNA: TGTGCCAGCAGCCCCATTGATTACAATGAGCAGTTCTTC.

Only a few counts were recorded for this clonotype. The chain links TRBV19 to TRBJ2-7, with TRBD1 matching 7 bases. This CDR3 contains 15 residues. V gave up 3 bases and J gave up 3 bases; unmatched junction bases: 8. Per germline, CDR1 LNHDA and CDR2 SQIVND (reference sequence). The CDR3 sequence: CASSMEPGQFYEQYF. The CDR3 DNA reads TGTGCCAGTAGTATGGAACCGGGACAGTTCTACGAGCAGTACTTC.

CDR3 sequence: CAILDRGRSNEQFF. The CDR3 DNA follows: TGTGCCATACTAGACAGGGGGCGGTCAAATGAGCAGTTCTTC. The chain joins TRBV10-3 to TRBJ2-1, with TRBD1 matching 10 bases. V lost 9 bases, J lost 7 bases, and 9 bases stayed unmatched. Germline CDR1 is ENHRY and CDR2 is SYGVKD. The CDR3 totals 14 residues.

This clonotype was picked up a small number of times. The chain joins TRBV7-2 to TRBJ2-5, with a possible D match to TRBD1 (5 bases). CDR1 is SGHTA and CDR2 is FQGNSA in the germline V gene. Trimming cost V 5 bases and J 4 bases, with 20 bases left between them. There are 16 residues in the CDR3. For the CDR3, the DNA is TGTGCCAGCAGCCAAAACACAAGGGGCGTTAGAGAGACCCAGTACTTC. Amino acid sequence: CASSQNTRGVRETQYF.

V and J are TRBV10-3 and TRBJ2-2; TRBD2 aligns across 11 bases. The CDR3 length is 14 residues. Germline V gives CDR1 ENHRY, CDR2 SYGVKD. V was clipped by 10 bases and J by 9 bases; unmatched bases: 10. The CDR3 DNA is TGTGCCACCTCTGGACTAGCGGGTGGTTGGGAGCTGTTTTTT. Translating it yields CATSGLAGGWELFF.

This clonotype was seen repeatedly, ten times or more. The chain combines TRBV7-6 with TRBJ1-1; D ambiguous. CDR3 size: 15 residues. Per germline, CDR1 SGHVS and CDR2 FNYEAQ. V dropped 1 base and J dropped 3 bases, with 12 bases sitting between them. Here the CDR3 reads CASSLGTLGYTEAFF. CDR3 nucleotides: TGTGCCAGCAGCTTAGGGACGTTAGGTTACACTGAAGCTTTCTTT.

There are many counts of this clonotype. The V and J genes are TRBV28 and TRBJ2-7, with a possible D match to TRBD1 (5 bases). The V and J ends lost 8 bases and 3 bases respectively, with 8 bases between them. Per germline, CDR1 MDHEN and CDR2 SYDVKM. The CDR3 spans 11 residues. The CDR3 nucleotides read TGTGCCAGCTATCAGGGCTACGAGCAGTACTTC. Protein product: CASYQGYEQYF.

This clonotype was counted ten times or more. The chain is built from TRBV13 and TRBJ1-3; 7 nucleotides agree with TRBD1. CDR3 length equals 15 residues. V shed 6 bases and J 0 bases; nucleotides not matched to a gene: 5. The germline CDR1 and CDR2 sequences are PRHDT and FYEKMQ (reference sequence). The CDR3 DNA follows: TGTGCCAGCAGTAACCGGGACAGCTCTGGAAACACCATATATTTT. Translation: CASSNRDSSGNTIYF.

This clonotype was recorded a few times. J is TRBJ2-2 and V is TRBV3-1; 7 bases line up with TRBD1. Germline V gene data show CDR1 as LGHDT and CDR2 as YNNKEL (reference sequence). The CDR3 is 14 residues long. The ends lost 3 bases at V and 6 bases at J; junction bases unmatched: 4. This CDR3 reads CASSHRGTAGELFF. The CDR3 region has the DNA TGTGCCAGCAGCCACCGTGGGACAGCCGGGGAGCTGTTTTTT.

This clonotype has a single count. This likely reflects a read error, since a far larger clone is one base away. The chain links TRBV6-4 to TRBJ2-7; TRBD2 matches at 7 bases. Trimming took 4 bases from V and 4 from J; bases not matched to a gene: 10. Germline assignment: CDR1 MRHNA and CDR2 SNTAGT. CDR3 length: 15 amino acids. As DNA, the CDR3 is TGTGCCAGCAGTGGAAGTGTGGCTAGCGGATACGAGCAGTACTTC. Its protein product is CASSGSVASGYEQYF.

This chain links TRBV11-2 with TRBJ2-5; 7 nucleotides align to TRBD1. The germline V gene has CDR1 SGHAT and CDR2 FQNNGV. V was clipped by 5 bases and J by 1 base; unmatched bases: 4. This CDR3 is built from 14 residues. CDR3 region: CASSRGQPQETQYF. In nucleotides, the CDR3 is TGTGCCAGCAGCAGGGGACAGCCCCAAGAGACCCAGTACTTC.

This clonotype was recorded many times. The rearrangement joins TRBV3-1 to TRBJ1-2; the D gene is possibly TRBD1 (6 bases). Germline V gives CDR1 LGHDT, CDR2 YNNKEL (reference sequence). The V end was cut by 0 bases, the J end by 4 bases, with 15 bases between. The CDR3 is 16 amino acids. CDR3 residues: CASSQERGAPLYGYTF. CDR3 DNA sequence: TGTGCCAGCAGCCAAGAGCGGGGGGCCCCTCTCTATGGCTACACCTTC.

This clonotype was observed many times. This chain uses TRBV3-1 with TRBJ1-1; TRBD1 might be the D (6 bases). Between the trimmed V and J ends, which lost 3 bases and 4 bases, there was a span of 18 bases. This CDR3 comprises 16 residues. Germline V lookup: CDR1 LGHDT, CDR2 YNNKEL (reference sequence). The CDR3 DNA sequence: TGTGCCAGCAGCCAGGGTAATACAGGGATATTCACTGAAGCTTTCTTT. Protein: CASSQGNTGIFTEAFF.

This clonotype was counted at least ten times. The chain links TRBV12-5 to TRBJ1-5, with TRBD1 identical over 7 bases. Trimming cost V 5 bases and J 1 base; bases outside gene matches: 2. Germline V lookup: CDR1 LGHNT, CDR2 FRNRAP. The CDR3 extends over 14 amino acids. This chain's CDR3 is CASGMGQSNQPQHF. CDR3 DNA: TGTGCTAGTGGTATGGGACAGAGCAATCAGCCCCAGCATTTT.

The rearrangement uses TRBV19 and TRBJ2-1, with TRBD2 matching 8 bases. The V gene's germline CDR1 is LNHDA and CDR2 SQIVND (reference sequence). Trimming cost V 4 bases and J 2 bases; bases outside gene matches: 1. This CDR3 has 14 residues. The CDR3 loop reads CASSKGLAYNEQFF. The DNA of the CDR3 is TGTGCCAGTAGTAAGGGACTAGCCTACAATGAGCAGTTCTTC.

This clonotype was counted many times. The chain is built from TRBV20-1 and TRBJ2-1; 9 positions match TRBD1. This CDR3 contains 17 residues. CDR1 DFQATT and CDR2 SNEGSKA come from the germline V gene (reference sequence). Losses at the gene ends were 1 base for V and 0 bases for J; bases not matched to a gene: 7. DNA for the CDR3: TGCAGTGCTAGAGTATCGTCGGGACAGGGCTCCTACAATGAGCAGTTCTTC. Its translation is CSARVSSGQGSYNEQFF.

This clonotype turned up a few times. This rearrangement joins TRBV24-1 to TRBJ1-1, with 11 bases identical to TRBD1. The CDR3 is made up of 15 amino acids. J was trimmed by 3 bases and V by 2 bases; bases with no gene match: 1. Germline CDR1 reads KGHDR; CDR2 reads SFDVKD. CDR3 sequence: CATSDSGQGDTEAFF. CDR3 in DNA: TGTGCCACCAGTGATTCGGGACAGGGGGACACTGAAGCTTTCTTT.